One sample yielded the 12 T cell receptor beta chains listed below, sequenced in a study of regulatory T cells in long-lasting Graves disease. Building the TCR beta libraries relied on iRepertoire HTBI primers, and CDR3 regions underwent Arm-PCR. MiXCR, run by TCRdb on the multiplex PCR reads, gives a single entry per CDR3 protein. In the table there are approximately 310,000 distinct CDR3 sequences, over 15% of which are singletons. The time point: newly diagnosed GD, antithyroid drugs for less than 3 months. RNA from PBMCs was the source of the TCR library. Sample: peripheral blood mononuclear cells (PBMCs), taken at new diagnosis, from a patient treated with antithyroid drugs. The receptor set was obtained from a female donor with Graves disease.

This clonotype appeared many times. This sequence joins TRBV15 and TRBJ2-7, with a tentative D call TRBD2 (5 bases). Germline V gives CDR1 LNHNV, CDR2 YYDKDF (reference sequence). The CDR3 is 16 amino acids. Trimming shortened V by 0 bases and J by 2 bases, and 14 bases separated the two germline ends. In DNA form, the CDR3 reads TGTGCCACCAGCAGAGATTTAGCTAGCACTGCCTACGAGCAGTACTTC. It translates to CATSRDLASTAYEQYF.

This clonotype has a count of ten or more. J is TRBJ1-2 and V is TRBV30; TRBD1 might be the D (6 bases). V was shortened by 7 bases and J by 7 bases, with 22 bases between the two germline ends. From germline, CDR1 is GTSNPN and CDR2 SVGIG (reference sequence). CDR3 size: 14 residues. The CDR3 protein is CASQPGPGEGGYTF. The CDR3 DNA reads TGTGCCTCCCAGCCGGGACCAGGGGAAGGTGGCTACACCTTC.

There are many counts of this clonotype. This chain's CDR3 is CASSLVREAFF. The CDR3 nucleotides are TGTGCCAGCAGCTTAGTTCGCGAAGCTTTCTTT. The rearrangement links TRBV7-8 to TRBJ1-1; D is unclear. The CDR3 contains 11 residues. V was shortened by 1 base and J by 8 bases, with 5 bases between the two germline ends. CDR1 SGHVS and CDR2 FQNEAQ come from the germline V gene.

This clonotype was counted at least ten times. The chain recombines TRBV10-3 with TRBJ1-6, with D unresolved. The germline gives CDR1 ENHRY, CDR2 SYGVKD. The CDR3 has 15 residues. The V and J ends lost 0 bases and 5 bases respectively, with 8 bases between them. This chain's CDR3 is CAISESDIHNSPLHF. CDR3 in DNA: TGTGCCATCAGTGAGTCCGACATCCATAATTCACCCCTCCACTTT.

This clonotype showed up many times. The rearrangement links TRBV6-2 or TRBV6-3 to TRBJ1-5; the match to TRBD1 covers 7 bases. The CDR3 contains 13 residues. In germline, CDR1 is MNHEY, CDR2 SVGEGT. After removal of 6 bases from V and 5 bases from J, the junction contained 4 bases not matched to a gene. CDR3 coding DNA: TGTGCCAGCAGAGTTCAGGGGGATCAGCCCCAGCATTTT. Translating it yields CASRVQGDQPQHF.

This clonotype was seen ten or more times. This rearrangement joins TRBV19 to TRBJ1-4; 9 nucleotides align to TRBD1. This CDR3 is built from 14 residues. V lost 4 bases and J lost 8; bases outside the gene matches: 5. From germline, CDR1 is LNHDA and CDR2 SQIVND (reference sequence). The CDR3 DNA reads TGTGCCAGTAGTACAGGGACAGGGCGAGAAAAACTGTTTTTT. Translating it yields CASSTGTGREKLFF.

This clonotype was counted only a few times. The CDR3: CSVASYNEQFF. The CDR3 region has the DNA TGCAGTGTTGCCTCCTACAATGAGCAGTTCTTC. This chain joins TRBV20-1 and TRBJ2-1; D not certain. The V gene's germline CDR1 is DFQATT and CDR2 SNEGSKA (reference sequence). V lost 7 bases and J lost 0, with 4 bases in between. The CDR3 length is 11 residues.

The sample holds many counts of this clonotype. This rearrangement joins TRBV6-5 to TRBJ2-7; D is undetermined. CDR3 length: 13 residues. In germline, CDR1 is MNHEY, CDR2 SVGAGI. V was pared by 1 base and J by 0 bases, with 4 bases between. DNA for the CDR3: TGTGCCAGCAGTTACTTCAGCTCCTACGAGCAGTACTTC. Its translation: CASSYFSSYEQYF.

This clonotype occurred a few times. The chain carries TRBV19 and TRBJ2-1; no clear D. V was pared by 4 bases and J by 5 bases, with 15 bases between. Germline V lookup: CDR1 LNHDA, CDR2 SQIVND (reference sequence). The CDR3 is 15 amino acids. The CDR3: CASSTLVGIHNEQFF. In nucleotides, the CDR3 is TGTGCCAGTAGTACTTTAGTTGGTATACACAATGAGCAGTTCTTC.

There are many counts of this clonotype. As DNA, the CDR3 is TGTGCCAGCAGCTTCTCCTTATGGGAGGAGACCCAGTACTTC. Translating gives CASSFSLWEETQYF. The chain joins TRBV7-9 to TRBJ2-5, with D perhaps matching TRBD2 (5 bases). Germline CDR1 SEHNR, CDR2 FQNEAQ (reference sequence). Trimming shortened V by 3 bases and J by 5 bases, and 13 bases separated the two germline ends. This CDR3 is 14 amino acids long.

V usage is TRBV19 and J usage is TRBJ2-3; D is perhaps TRBD2 (6 bases). The V gene's germline CDR1 is LNHDA and CDR2 SQIVND (reference sequence). This CDR3 comprises 17 residues. V was clipped by 4 bases and J by 0 bases, with 17 bases between them. This chain's CDR3 is CASSTDFSGTSTDTQYF. The CDR3 DNA is TGTGCCAGTAGTACCGACTTTAGCGGTACTAGCACAGATACGCAGTATTTT.

In this sample, this clonotype turned up many times. The gene calls are TRBV5-5 and TRBJ1-3; D is unclear. The CDR3 sequence is 13 residues long. The germline V gene encodes CDR1 SGHKS and CDR2 YYEKEE (reference sequence). V was cut by 4 bases and J by 3 bases, with 8 bases left in between. The CDR3 loop reads CASSPPVGNTIYF. The CDR3 coding sequence is TGTGCCAGCAGCCCTCCCGTTGGAAACACCATATATTTT.